This TCR beta chain emerged from a study of shared clonotypes between healthy human individuals. Nashville, Tennessee was home to all donors, who were Caucasian adults. Study findings and constraints: Across a few donors, naive CD4 shared 5% to 5.5%, naive CD8 around 3.8%, memory CD4 roughly 2.1%, memory CD8 more than 0.35%.

This CDR3 comprises 18 residues. J was trimmed by 7 bases and V by 7 bases; bases with no gene match: 13. Germline V gene lookup returns CDR1 LGHNA and CDR2 YNFKEQ. For this clone: Its antigen remains unidentified.

As processed by the authors: ImmunoSEQ sequences covered only the junction and lacked quality scores; filtering therefore differed. The method was immunoSEQ multiplex PCR; TCRdb's version includes in-frame clones alone and lacks a portion of them. V, J and clone size reflect that table, while D and trimming were determined from the DNA. This table has approximately 350,000 clones, less than 85% appearing once. What was sequenced was memory CD4+ T cells sorted from blood. This sample's subset: CD45RA-negative fraction. The rearrangement links TRBV4-2 to TRBJ2-4, with 16 positions matching TRBD2. This clonotype originated in a man aged 25-45 years in good health. The CDR3 DNA reads as TGTGCCAGCACCTCGGGACTAGCGGGAGGGCCTAGAGGTAACATTCAGTACTTC. Its protein is CASTSGLAGGPRGNIQYF.